A single sample is the source of the 7 T cell receptor beta chains below, sequenced in a study of response to subunit inactivated influenza vaccine. TCRdb recomputed calls from the RT-PCR reads with MiXCR, one row per CDR3 protein. The sample lists some 850,000 distinct CDR3 sequences, about a fifth seen once, with under 13% in the top ten. The sequencing here drew on PBMCs from blood, taken 4 to 6 days after vaccination. These receptor sequences come from a man aged 50 to 59 who received an inactivated influenza vaccine.

The chain is built from TRBV24-1 and TRBJ2-1; 12 nucleotides line up with TRBD2. Germline lookup yields CDR1 KGHDR and CDR2 SFDVKD. There are 18 residues in the CDR3. The junction had 13 bases not matched to a gene; V was cut back by 3 bases and J by 8 bases. The CDR3 loop reads CATSDPPGLAGGWDEQFF. The CDR3 DNA reads TGTGCCACCAGTGATCCTCCGGGACTAGCGGGCGGTTGGGATGAGCAGTTCTTC.

The sample holds many counts of this clonotype. The V gene is TRBV12-3 or TRBV12-4, the J gene TRBJ2-1; TRBD1 might be the D (6 bases). CDR3 length: 14 amino acids. V lost 5 bases to trimming and J lost 5 bases, with 13 bases between them. CDR3 in DNA: TGTGCCAGCAGTCCTCAGGGGAACAACAATGAGCAGTTCTTC. Its translation: CASSPQGNNNEQFF.

V usage is TRBV6-1 and J usage is TRBJ2-3; TRBD1 matches at 12 bases. CDR1 MNHNS and CDR2 SASEGT come from the germline V gene. With 4 bases clipped from V and 0 bases from J, the junction kept 8 bases outside the gene matches. This CDR3 is 18 amino acids long. CDR3 sequence reads: CASSAGTGGLLSTDTQYF. CDR3 nucleotide sequence: TGTGCCAGCAGTGCCGGGACAGGGGGCCTCCTCAGCACAGATACGCAGTATTTT.

The chain recombines TRBV25-1 with TRBJ2-2; possible D gene TRBD2, 5 bases. Looked up from germline, CDR1 is MGHDK and CDR2 is SYGVNS. V was shortened by 9 bases and J by 7 bases, with 21 bases between the two germline ends. CDR3 length: 15 amino acids. The chain's CDR3 is CARRDPTSLDGELFF. In DNA form, the CDR3 reads TGTGCCAGGCGCGATCCTACTAGTTTGGACGGGGAGCTGTTTTTT.

With regard to this clonotype: Sequence at one end of the junction differs from germline and may be a read error. J is TRBJ2-5 and V is TRBV5-1; 14 bases are a match to TRBD2. Germline V gene sequence: CDR1 SGHRS, CDR2 YFSETQ. The CDR3 has 15 residues. The CDR3 DNA reads TGTGCCAGCAGCCCTTGGACTAGCGGGGGGGAGACCCAGTACTTC. This codes for CASSPWTSGGETQYF.

This sequence joins TRBV10-3 and TRBJ2-7, with D perhaps TRBD1 (6 bases). The V gene lost 2 bases and the J gene lost 5 bases, with 10 bases spanning the gap. Germline V gives CDR1 ENHRY, CDR2 SYGVKD. The CDR3 has 13 residues. CDR3 loop: CAISETAGDEQYF. The CDR3, as DNA: TGTGCCATCAGTGAGACGGCAGGGGACGAGCAGTACTTC.

This rearrangement joins TRBV9 to TRBJ1-5; D gene ambiguous. From germline, CDR1 is SGDLS and CDR2 YYNGEE. V dropped 0 bases and J dropped 5 bases, with 6 bases sitting between them. This CDR3 is built from 13 residues. The CDR3 nucleotides are TGTGCCAGCAGCGTAGGGCTTTATCAGCCCCAGCATTTT. Residues: CASSVGLYQPQHF.